The following is a T cell receptor (beta chain) sequence with its context. What it binds is not known. This entry comes from a study of cytomegalovirus exposure and HLA in healthy donors. General observations from the study: Many donors carried some public TCRs, although rarity characterized most TCR sequences.

V dropped 1 base and J dropped 6 bases, with 15 bases sitting between them. CDR1 is LNHNV and CDR2 is YYDKDF in the germline V gene (reference sequence). CDR3 length equals 16 residues. Profiling relied on immunoSEQ multiplex PCR, and the TCRdb table lists in-frame clones only, not all of them. Seen here are approximately 200,000 clones, around nine tenths observed once, and the top ten hold roughly 1%. The chain uses TRBV15 and TRBJ2-2; TRBD1 is a possible D gene (5 bases). The sequence was obtained from a woman aged 18-30 years in good health and CMV-seronegative. Sequenced material: PBMCs. The DNA of the CDR3 is TGTGCCACCAGCAGAGGTGGCGTCGCAGGGCCCGGGGAGCTGTTTTTT. Protein product: CATSRGGVAGPGELFF.